This TCR beta chain was observed in a study of PD-1 blockade in classical Hodgkin lymphoma. Overall study: Each patient was given nivolumab 3 mg/kg through a vein every 2 weeks. Study-wide points: Diminished baseline TCR diversity has been reported in newly diagnosed patients relative to healthy donors. Repertoire differences have undefined causes, possibly disease activity or prior therapy. At C4D1, TCR diversity had climbed significantly for CD4+ cells, though not for CD8+ cells.

Time point of the sample: cycle 4 day 1 (C4D1), after less than 7 weeks of nivolumab. All patients experienced relapse after autologous stem cell transplantation, and brentuximab vedotin exposure was variable. Remarks on this clone: Antigen unknown.

TCRdb's table, derived via immunoSEQ multiplex PCR, lists solely in-frame clones and lacks some. In the table there are 90,000 to 140,000 clones, about 92% of which are singletons. Germline CDR1 and CDR2: KGHSH and LQKENI. The CDR3 length is 17 residues. The V gene end was trimmed by 1 base and the J gene end by 4 bases; junction bases not matched to a gene: 8. The TCR was taken from a human donor with classical Hodgkin lymphoma. The chain links TRBV18 to TRBJ2-3, with 10 nucleotides matching TRBD2. The starting material was peripheral blood mononuclear cells (PBMCs), obtained before the fourth cycle of nivolumab. The CDR3 bases are TGTGCCAGCTCACCACGACCTAGCGGGAGTATTGCAGATACGCAGTATTTT. Amino acids: CASSPRPSGSIADTQYF.